The sequence of this TCR beta chain was determined in a study of CD8+CD57+ T cells in acquired aplastic anemia. Germline V gives CDR1 MNHEY, CDR2 SVGAGI. V trimming: 0 bases; J trimming: 5 bases; junction bases outside the gene matches: 2. The CDR3 has 14 residues. In patients chosen for sequencing, flow cytometry had shown CD8+CD57+ cell expansion. Template material for TCR beta VDJ and CDR3 profiling consisted of genomic DNA. Each CDR3 protein gets one entry after TCRdb re-called the reads with MiXCR. In the table there are 200,000 or so distinct CDR3 sequences, 65% of which are singletons. The rearrangement joins TRBV6-5 to TRBJ2-7, with 9 bases lining up with TRBD2. This clonotype originated in a human donor with aplastic anemia. Specimen: sorted CD4+, CD8+, or CD8+CD57+ T cells (not recorded which) from PBMCs. The chain's CDR3 is CASSYSAGGDEQYF. Here the CDR3 DNA reads TGTGCCAGCAGTTACTCAGCGGGAGGTGACGAGCAGTACTTC.